These 29 T cell receptor beta chains originate from one sample sequenced in a study of shared clonotypes between healthy human individuals. Sequencing used immunoSEQ multiplex PCR; TCRdb keeps in-frame clones, though not all of them. The data hold fewer than 2.5 million clones, with more than 85% observed a single time. The sequenced sample consisted of naive CD4+ T cells from PBMCs. Stated subset: CD45RA+ positively selected. The receptors were gathered from a man between 18 and 29 years old in good health. Some clones in this sample may be carry-over from other donors' samples.

The CDR3 is CASSPPLTGRKGQPQHF. The CDR3 nucleotides read TGTGCCAGCAGCCCTCCCTTGACAGGGCGAAAGGGTCAGCCCCAGCATTTT. V usage is TRBV28 and J usage is TRBJ1-5; 7 bases align to TRBD1. The V segment lost 6 bases and the J segment 6 bases; nucleotides outside the gene matches: 17. The CDR3 is 17 amino acids. Germline loops: CDR1 MDHEN, CDR2 SYDVKM.

The V call is TRBV9, the J call TRBJ2-3, with D perhaps matching TRBD1 or TRBD2 (6 bases each). V lost 10 bases, J lost 6 bases, and 24 bases lay in between. CDR3 length: 15 residues. Looked up from germline, CDR1 is SGDLS and CDR2 is YYNGEE. In DNA, the CDR3 is TGTGCCGGGTCGTTCAGGGGACTGGCTATGGATACGCAGTATTTT. Its translation is CAGSFRGLAMDTQYF.

V is TRBV11-3 and J is TRBJ2-1; 14 bases line up with TRBD2. In germline, CDR1 is SGHNT, CDR2 YENEEA. This CDR3 spans 18 amino acids. The trim removed 5 bases at V and 2 bases at J, leaving 8 bases unmatched. The CDR3, as DNA: TGTGCCAGCAGCCTGGGACTAGCGGGAGATTACCCCTACAATGAGCAGTTCTTC. Residues: CASSLGLAGDYPYNEQFF.

This clone turned up a few times. The chain joins TRBV29-1 to TRBJ1-1; D gene uncertain. Germline V CDR1 and CDR2: SQVTM, ANQGSEA. V was pared by 1 base and J by 1 base, with 10 bases between. The CDR3 loop spans 14 amino acids. For the CDR3, the DNA is TGCAGCGTTGAAGCGGTGACGGCGAACACTGAAGCTTTCTTT. Protein: CSVEAVTANTEAFF.

This clone was seen a few times. The CDR3 here is CASSLVGVDTEAFF. CDR3 bases: TGCGCCAGCAGCTTGGTTGGGGTGGACACTGAAGCTTTCTTT. The chain couples TRBV5-1 to TRBJ1-1; D is ambiguous. The CDR3 runs to 14 residues. CDR1 SGHRS and CDR2 YFSETQ come from the germline V gene. Trimming left V 0 bases short and J 3 bases short, with 9 bases between.

DNA for the CDR3: TGTGCCAGCAGCCAGCTGCAGGGCTCGGGCAATGAGCAGTTCTTC. Translated, it gives CASSQLQGSGNEQFF. The chain combines TRBV4-2 with TRBJ2-1; possible D gene TRBD1, 5 bases. Germline CDR1 LGHNA, CDR2 YNFKEQ. CDR3 length: 15 amino acids. Trimming took off 3 bases at V and 6 bases at J, with 15 bases between the two ends.

The chain combines TRBV15 with TRBJ2-6, with 8 bases aligning to TRBD1. Germline CDR1 LNHNV, CDR2 YYDKDF (reference sequence). With V trimmed by 4 bases and J by 4 bases, 9 bases remained unmatched. CDR3 length: 17 amino acids. The CDR3 spells CATSTGQGLWGANVLTF. CDR3 DNA: TGTGCCACCAGCACTGGACAGGGACTTTGGGGGGCCAACGTCCTGACTTTC.

The genes are TRBV4-1 and TRBJ2-2, with D hard to call. Trimming left V 0 bases short and J 4 bases short, with 18 bases between. From germline, CDR1 is MGHRA and CDR2 YSYEKL. The CDR3 loop spans 18 amino acids. The CDR3: CASSQDRSGLRITGELFF. DNA of the CDR3: TGCGCCAGCAGCCAAGATCGGTCGGGTCTGCGAATCACCGGGGAGCTGTTTTTT.

The chain uses TRBV11-3 and TRBJ2-7, with a tentative D call TRBD1 (6 bases). With 1 base removed from V and 3 bases from J, the gap between germline ends came to 7 bases. Germline assignment: CDR1 SGHNT and CDR2 YENEEA. The CDR3 consists of 13 residues. The CDR3 sequence: CASSLAQGYEQYF. CDR3 nucleotides: TGTGCCAGCAGCTTAGCACAGGGCTACGAGCAGTACTTC.

V and J are TRBV5-1 and TRBJ1-1; 8 positions match TRBD1. V shed 0 bases, J shed 10 bases, and the junction held 5 bases outside the gene matches. This CDR3 spans 13 amino acids. Germline loops: CDR1 SGHRS, CDR2 YFSETQ. The CDR3 region has the DNA TGCGCCAGCAGCTTGGCCAGGGGGCGACGAGCTTTCTTT. Translated: CASSLARGRRAFF.

This sequence joins TRBV7-9 and TRBJ1-1; D not certain. V lost 1 base and J lost 0, with 15 bases in between. This CDR3 comprises 17 residues. The germline V gene has CDR1 SEHNR and CDR2 FQNEAQ (reference sequence). CDR3: CASSLEVRGGLNTEAFF. The CDR3 DNA reads as TGTGCCAGCAGCTTAGAAGTGCGAGGTGGATTGAACACTGAAGCTTTCTTT.

Only a few counts were recorded for this clone. The genes are TRBV29-1 and TRBJ1-1; D not certain. Germline V CDR1 and CDR2: SQVTM, ANQGSEA. The CDR3 has 12 amino acids. The V gene lost 3 bases and the J gene lost 3 bases, with 8 bases spanning the gap. Here the CDR3 reads CSVEVQYTEAFF. CDR3 sequence (DNA): TGCAGCGTTGAGGTCCAGTACACTGAAGCTTTCTTT.

This chain links TRBV29-1 with TRBJ1-1, with D perhaps TRBD1 (5 bases). CDR3 length: 12 amino acids. Germline CDR1 SQVTM, CDR2 ANQGSEA. Trimming cost V 8 bases and J 3 bases, with 13 bases left between them. The CDR3 is CSTNRGDTEAFF. In nucleotides, the CDR3 is TGCAGCACGAACCGAGGGGACACTGAAGCTTTCTTT.

This sequence joins TRBV7-8 and TRBJ2-7; 11 bases map to TRBD1. Germline CDR1 reads SGHVS; CDR2 reads FQNEAQ. J was trimmed by 5 bases and V by 6 bases; bases with no gene match: 12. The CDR3 is 16 amino acids. The CDR3 DNA reads TGTGCCAGCAGGCCGGGACAGGGGGAATTAATCGACGAGCAGTACTTC. Amino acid sequence: CASRPGQGELIDEQYF. The entire variable domain, with the rest obtained from reference TRBV7-8 and TRBJ2-7, is as follows: GAGVSQSPRYKVAKRGQDVALRCDPISGHVSLFWYQQALGQGPEFLTYFQNEAQLDKSGLPSDRFFAERPEGSVSTLKIQRTQQEDSAVYLCASRPGQGELIDEQYFGPGTRLTVT.

The rearrangement links TRBV2 to TRBJ1-1; D gene uncertain. CDR1 SNHLY and CDR2 FYNNEI come from the germline V gene. V was clipped by 4 bases and J by 2 bases, with 8 bases between them. The CDR3 is made up of 13 amino acids. The DNA for the CDR3 is TGTGCCAGCAGTGTACAGTCTAACACTGAAGCTTTCTTT. It encodes CASSVQSNTEAFF.

Remarks on this clone: The same CDR3 also results from other DNA sequences found in this sample. CDR3 DNA: TGTGCCAGCAGCTTACTAGCACTGAGCACAGATACGCAGTATTTT. Translating it yields CASSLLALSTDTQYF. The chain employs TRBV11-2 and TRBJ2-3; the D gene is possibly TRBD2 (5 bases). Germline CDR1 reads SGHAT; CDR2 reads FQNNGV. There are 15 residues in the CDR3. Trimming cost V 2 bases and J 0 bases, with 9 bases left between them.

This clone was counted a single time. The chain links TRBV25-1 to TRBJ1-1; TRBD1 aligns across 9 bases. The CDR3 is 13 amino acids. Germline lookup yields CDR1 MGHDK and CDR2 SYGVNS. V trimming: 4 bases; J trimming: 8 bases; junction bases outside the gene matches: 5. The CDR3 protein is CASSVTGGAEAFF. Here the CDR3 DNA reads TGTGCCAGCAGTGTAACAGGGGGCGCGGAAGCTTTCTTT.

The chain recombines TRBV9 with TRBJ2-5; D not certain. Between the trimmed V and J ends, which lost 0 bases and 0 bases, there was a span of 6 bases. Per germline, CDR1 SGDLS and CDR2 YYNGEE. The CDR3 has 14 residues. CDR3 loop: CASSVEGNQETQYF. In DNA, the CDR3 is TGTGCCAGCAGCGTAGAGGGTAACCAAGAGACCCAGTACTTC.

This clone was found once. CDR3 sequence (DNA): TGTGCCAGCAGCTTAGGAACGGCCATCTCCTACGAGCAGTACTTC. Amino acids: CASSLGTAISYEQYF. The chain carries TRBV11-2 and TRBJ2-7; no clear D gene. The V gene's germline CDR1 is SGHAT and CDR2 FQNNGV. The V end was cut by 1 base, the J end by 0 bases, with 10 bases between. This CDR3 is 15 amino acids long.

Note on this clone: At the DNA level, this CDR3 is encoded by other sequences in the same sample as well. The chain combines TRBV6-5 with TRBJ2-7; 7 positions agree with TRBD1. V gave up 6 bases and J gave up 2 bases; unmatched junction bases: 4. CDR1 and CDR2 (germline): MNHEY, SVGAGI. The CDR3 consists of 13 residues. The CDR3 DNA sequence: TGTGCCAGCAGCCGACAGGGCCCCTACGAGCAGTACTTC. Its translation: CASSRQGPYEQYF.

This chain connects TRBV7-9 to TRBJ2-7; possible D gene TRBD2, 5 bases. Trimming cost V 3 bases and J 2 bases, with 11 bases left between them. CDR3 length: 14 amino acids. Germline CDR1 reads SEHNR; CDR2 reads FQNEAQ (reference sequence). This chain's CDR3 is CASSFDRGTYEQYF. The CDR3 bases are TGTGCCAGCAGCTTTGATCGGGGAACCTACGAGCAGTACTTC.

J is TRBJ1-3 and V is TRBV28, with 8 bases lining up with TRBD1. CDR1 MDHEN and CDR2 SYDVKM come from the germline V gene. V was pared by 8 bases and J by 0 bases, with 3 bases of the junction left unmatched. The CDR3 runs to 14 residues. The CDR3 spells CASLQGGSGNTIYF. CDR3 bases: TGTGCCAGCTTACAGGGGGGCTCTGGAAACACCATATATTTT.

V and J are TRBV28 and TRBJ2-5; unclear D gene. The assigned J gene may be wrong: the sequence end matches TRBJ2-7 better. Looked up from germline, CDR1 is MDHEN and CDR2 is SYDVKM. This CDR3 contains 13 residues. The DNA of the CDR3 is TGTGCCAGCGGAAAGTTAAGCTCCTACGAGCAGTACTTC. Protein: CASGKLSSYEQYF.

This chain connects TRBV6-5 to TRBJ2-6; D remains unclear. The CDR3 is 15 amino acids. Germline V gene sequence: CDR1 MNHEY, CDR2 SVGAGI. Trimming shortened V by 6 bases and J by 0 bases, and 9 bases separated the two germline ends. The DNA of the CDR3 is TGTGCCAGCAGCCTAGACACCTCTGGGGCCAACGTCCTGACTTTC. Its translation: CASSLDTSGANVLTF.

The V and J genes are TRBV7-9 and TRBJ1-4; unclear D gene. This CDR3 is 17 amino acids long. V lost 1 base to trimming and J lost 8 bases, with 20 bases between them. CDR1 is SEHNR, CDR2 FQNEAQ, per germline (reference sequence). CDR3 loop: CASSLGRGKGGSEKLFF. The CDR3 coding sequence is TGTGCCAGCAGCTTAGGCCGAGGGAAAGGTGGCTCCGAAAAACTGTTTTTT. Combining the CDR3 with reference TRBV7-9 and TRBJ1-4 gives the whole variable domain DTGVSQNPRHKITKRGQNVTFRCDPISEHNRLYWYRQTLGQGPEFLTYFQNEAQLEKSRLLSDRFSAERPKGSFSTLEIQRTEQGDSAMYLCASSLGRGKGGSEKLFFGSGTQLSVL.

The J gene is TRBJ2-6, the V gene TRBV19, with 8 nucleotides matching TRBD2. The CDR3 loop spans 18 amino acids. With V trimmed by 5 bases and J by 0 bases, 9 bases remained unmatched. The germline V gene has CDR1 LNHDA and CDR2 SQIVND (reference sequence). The CDR3 bases are TGTGCCAGTAGTTTCTTAGCGGGAAAAGGCTCTGGGGCCAACGTCCTGACTTTC. This codes for CASSFLAGKGSGANVLTF.

The chain combines TRBV18 with TRBJ2-3, with TRBD1 identical over 11 bases. With 0 bases clipped from V and 4 bases from J, the junction kept 3 bases outside the gene matches. Germline CDR1 KGHSH, CDR2 LQKENI. The CDR3 length is 16 residues. CDR3 sequence reads: CASSPPDRGRPDTQYF. The DNA of the CDR3 is TGTGCCAGCTCACCACCGGACAGGGGGCGTCCAGATACGCAGTATTTT.

This clone showed up just once. This chain connects TRBV5-6 to TRBJ1-1; 8 bases fit TRBD1. This CDR3 has 18 amino acids. V trimming: 4 bases; J trimming: 0 bases; junction bases outside the gene matches: 14. Germline CDR1 and CDR2: SGHDT and YYEEEE. This chain's CDR3 is CASSRTGSVFQLNTEAFF. In DNA, the CDR3 is TGTGCCAGCAGCCGGACAGGGTCGGTCTTCCAATTGAACACTGAAGCTTTCTTT.

CDR3 sequence reads: CASTADRWNEQFF. DNA for the CDR3: TGTGCCAGTACCGCAGATCGTTGGAATGAGCAGTTCTTC. The V gene is TRBV19, the J gene TRBJ2-1; D remains unclear. Trimming removed 7 bases from V and 7 bases from J, with 14 bases in between. Germline CDR1 is LNHDA and CDR2 is SQIVND (reference sequence). The CDR3 consists of 13 residues.